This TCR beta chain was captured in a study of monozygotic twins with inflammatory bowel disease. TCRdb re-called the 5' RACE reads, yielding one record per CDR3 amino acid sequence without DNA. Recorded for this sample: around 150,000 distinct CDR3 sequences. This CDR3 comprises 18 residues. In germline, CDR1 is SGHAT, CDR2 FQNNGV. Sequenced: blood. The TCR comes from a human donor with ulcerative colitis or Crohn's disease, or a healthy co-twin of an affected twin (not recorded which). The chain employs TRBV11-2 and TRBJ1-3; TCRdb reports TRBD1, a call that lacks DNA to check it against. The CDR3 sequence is CASEKQRGAPLPGNTIYF.